This is a list of T cell receptor beta chains from one sample in a study of blood T cell repertoires in COVID-19. Assay: immunoSEQ multiplex PCR; the TCRdb copy retains only in-frame clones and omits some. Of over 200,000 clones listed, roughly 88% are singletons. Source material: PBMCs or T cells enriched from blood (not recorded which). These receptor sequences come from a young woman who had been exposed to COVID-19. Each CDR3 is given with its conserved first and last residue. Fields, in order: CDR3 protein, CDR3 DNA, J gene, V gene, clone size, D gene. D genes are given only for firm matches. Clone size is given for some rows only: seen once, a few or many times, or a class if the clone is expanded.

CDR3: CASGLNTGELFF
DNA: TGTGCCAGTGGACTTAACACCGGGGAGCTGTTTTTT
J: TRBJ2-2
V: TRBV19
size: .
D: .

CDR3: CASSSLWDRVAGNTIYF
DNA: TGTGCCAGCAGCTCCCTTTGGGACAGGGTGGCTGGAAACACCATATATTTT
J: TRBJ1-3
V: TRBV2
size: few
D: TRBD1

CDR3: CASSLQGSWEQYF
DNA: TGTGCCAGCAGTTTGCAGGGTTCGTGGGAGCAGTACTTC
J: TRBJ2-7
V: TRBV27
size: .
D: .

CDR3: CASRLPGHKHHSNQPQHF
DNA: TGTGCCAGTAGATTGCCGGGACACAAACATCATAGCAATCAGCCCCAGCATTTT
J: TRBJ1-5
V: TRBV19
size: .
D: .

CDR3: CASSLFGKETQYF
DNA: TGTGCCAGCAGTTTATTCGGGAAAGAGACCCAGTACTTC
J: TRBJ2-5
V: TRBV12-3/TRBV12-4
size: once
D: .

CDR3: CASSLDWSGNTIYF
DNA: TGTGCCAGCAGCCTTGACTGGTCTGGAAACACCATATATTTT
J: TRBJ1-3
V: TRBV11-1
size: .
D: .

CDR3: CASSQGPAVNEQFF
DNA: TGCGCCAGCAGCCAAGGCCCAGCGGTCAATGAGCAGTTCTTC
J: TRBJ2-1
V: TRBV4-1
size: .
D: .

CDR3: CASSLSGTGSQPQHF
DNA: TGCGCCAGCAGCTTGAGTGGGACAGGGTCTCAGCCCCAGCATTTT
J: TRBJ1-5
V: TRBV5-1
size: .
D: TRBD1

CDR3: CASSHPARGLVNEQFF
DNA: TGCGCCAGCAGCCACCCCGCCAGGGGGCTTGTCAATGAGCAGTTCTTC
J: TRBJ2-1
V: TRBV4-1
size: .
D: TRBD1

CDR3: CASSLRGRTGDEQFF
DNA: TGTGCCAGCAGCTTACGCGGGAGGACGGGCGATGAGCAGTTCTTC
J: TRBJ2-1
V: TRBV7-2
size: .
D: TRBD2

CDR3: CASSPTRGGETQYF
DNA: TGTGCCAGCTCACCAACTAGGGGAGGGGAGACCCAGTACTTC
J: TRBJ2-5
V: TRBV18
size: .
D: TRBD2

CDR3: CSVEDKATSGYEQYF
DNA: TGCAGCGTTGAAGATAAGGCGACTTCTGGCTACGAGCAGTACTTC
J: TRBJ2-7
V: TRBV29-1
size: .
D: .

CDR3: CASSQETTGLHEQYF
DNA: TGTGCCAGCAGCCAAGAAACGACAGGGCTGCACGAGCAGTACTTC
J: TRBJ2-7
V: TRBV4-2
size: .
D: TRBD1

CDR3: CASSPPPSDTQYF
DNA: TGTGCCAGCTCACCACCCCCCTCAGATACGCAGTATTTT
J: TRBJ2-3
V: TRBV18
size: .
D: .

CDR3: CASSRTGSTIYF
DNA: TGTGCCAGCAGCAGGACAGGGAGCACCATATATTTT
J: TRBJ1-3
V: TRBV14
size: .
D: TRBD1

CDR3: CASSTIGRDEQYF
DNA: TGTGCCAGCAGTACGATTGGCCGGGACGAGCAGTACTTC
J: TRBJ2-7
V: TRBV6-5
size: .
D: .

CDR3: CASSSGGDYGYTF
DNA: TGTGCCAGCAGCTCCGGGGGAGACTATGGCTACACCTTC
J: TRBJ1-2
V: TRBV13
size: few
D: .

CDR3: CASSLGTGEGQPQHF
DNA: TGTGCCAGCAGCTTGGGGACAGGGGAGGGTCAGCCCCAGCATTTT
J: TRBJ1-5
V: TRBV11-1
size: .
D: TRBD1

CDR3: CASSRTQGKENEKLFF
DNA: TGTGCCAGCAGCCGGACTCAGGGGAAGGAGAATGAAAAACTGTTTTTT
J: TRBJ1-4
V: TRBV7-6
size: .
D: .

CDR3: CSVAPGGNYGYTF
DNA: TGCAGCGTTGCCCCAGGGGGAAACTATGGCTACACCTTC
J: TRBJ1-2
V: TRBV29-1
size: .
D: TRBD1

CDR3: CATSRVASYGYTF
DNA: TGTGCCACCAGCAGAGTCGCCAGCTATGGCTACACCTTC
J: TRBJ1-2
V: TRBV15
size: .
D: .

CDR3: CSVLTSLSYNEQFF
DNA: TGCAGCGTTTTAACTAGCCTCTCCTACAATGAGCAGTTCTTC
J: TRBJ2-1
V: TRBV29-1
size: .
D: .

CDR3: CASSLGAGGNTGELFF
DNA: TGTGCCAGCAGCTTAGGGGCGGGAGGAAACACCGGGGAGCTGTTTTTT
J: TRBJ2-2
V: TRBV7-6
size: .
D: TRBD2

CDR3: CATSDFVGTGDETQYF
DNA: TGTGCCACCAGTGATTTCGTCGGGACAGGGGATGAGACCCAGTACTTC
J: TRBJ2-5
V: TRBV24-1
size: .
D: TRBD1

CDR3: CASSFGSYNEQFF
DNA: TGTGCCAGCAGCTTCGGGTCCTACAATGAGCAGTTCTTC
J: TRBJ2-1
V: TRBV11-3
size: .
D: .

CDR3: CASSSRQGYNEQFF
DNA: TGTGCCAGCAGCTCCCGACAGGGTTACAATGAGCAGTTCTTC
J: TRBJ2-1
V: TRBV7-8
size: .
D: TRBD1

CDR3: CASSQGLGPQETQYF
DNA: TGTGCCAGCAGCCAAGGTCTGGGGCCACAAGAGACCCAGTACTTC
J: TRBJ2-5
V: TRBV3-1/TRBV3-2
size: .
D: .

CDR3: CASRPGTSGRNEQFF
DNA: TGTGCCAGCAGACCCGGGACTAGCGGTCGTAATGAGCAGTTCTTC
J: TRBJ2-1
V: TRBV27
size: .
D: TRBD2

CDR3: CASSPGLIDRETQYF
DNA: TGTGCCAGCAGCCCGGGACTAATAGATAGGGAGACCCAGTACTTC
J: TRBJ2-5
V: TRBV3-1/TRBV3-2
size: .
D: TRBD2

CDR3: CASSPGTGGRDEQYF
DNA: TGTGCCAGCAGCCCCGGGACAGGGGGCCGCGACGAGCAGTACTTC
J: TRBJ2-7
V: TRBV5-6
size: .
D: TRBD1

CDR3: CASSDLQGGQPQHF
DNA: TGCGCCAGCAGTGATCTACAGGGTGGCCAGCCCCAGCATTTT
J: TRBJ1-5
V: TRBV10-2
size: .
D: .

CDR3: CASSGTSGRTGELFF
DNA: TGTGCCAGCAGTGGGACTAGCGGGAGAACCGGGGAGCTGTTTTTT
J: TRBJ2-2
V: TRBV2
size: .
D: TRBD2

CDR3: CASSVEGPGGRETQYF
DNA: TGTGCCAGCAGCGTAGAAGGGCCAGGGGGCCGGGAGACCCAGTACTTC
J: TRBJ2-5
V: TRBV9
size: .
D: TRBD1

CDR3: CASSFGQGPSGNTIYF
DNA: TGTGCCAGCAGTTTCGGACAGGGACCCTCTGGAAACACCATATATTTT
J: TRBJ1-3
V: TRBV6-5
size: .
D: TRBD1

CDR3: CASSPLKVSGSSYNEQFF
DNA: TGTGCCAGCTCACCTTTAAAGGTCAGCGGGAGTTCCTACAATGAGCAGTTCTTC
J: TRBJ2-1
V: TRBV18
size: .
D: TRBD2

CDR3: CASSLAPAGALYGYTF
DNA: TGTGCCAGCAGCTTGGCCCCCGCAGGTGCCCTCTATGGCTACACCTTC
J: TRBJ1-2
V: TRBV5-6
size: .
D: .

CDR3: CATSASGVGELFF
DNA: TGTGCCACCAGTGCTAGCGGGGTCGGGGAGCTGTTTTTT
J: TRBJ2-2
V: TRBV24-1
size: .
D: TRBD2

CDR3: CASRQGQGANGELFF
DNA: TGTGCCAGTAGACAGGGACAGGGGGCGAACGGGGAGCTGTTTTTT
J: TRBJ2-2
V: TRBV19
size: .
D: TRBD1